One and the same sample provided the 23 T cell receptor beta chains below, sequenced in a study of Graves' ophthalmopathy and Graves' hyperthyroidism. Amplified TCR beta CDR3 regions were obtained using RNA transcripts as template. RT-PCR in the first round used HTBI primers; a second-round multiplex PCR followed. TCRdb re-derived calls from the multiplex PCR reads in MiXCR, one entry per CDR3 protein. The table lists about 620,000 distinct CDR3 sequences, 22% of them singletons. Sequencing used peripheral blood. The receptors were sampled from a woman younger than 35 with stable Graves' hyperthyroidism. Some clones in this sample may be carry-over from other donors' samples.

This rearrangement joins TRBV2 to TRBJ2-2; 7 bases are shared with TRBD1. Per the germline V gene, CDR1 is SNHLY and CDR2 is FYNNEI. CDR3 size: 14 residues. The V segment lost 7 bases and the J segment 6 bases; nucleotides outside the gene matches: 8. In nucleotides, the CDR3 is TGTGCCAGCACCATTACAGGGGCGGCCGGGGAGCTGTTTTTT. Protein: CASTITGAAGELFF. The full variable domain, its missing parts supplied by reference TRBV2 and TRBJ2-2, is EPEVTQTPSHQVTQMGQEVILRCVPISNHLYFYWYRQILGQKVEFLVSFYNNEISEKSEIFDDQFSVERPDGSNFTLKIRSTKLEDSAMYFCASTITGAAGELFFGEGSRLTVL.

This clonotype was found many times. The gene calls are TRBV29-1 and TRBJ1-1, with D uncertain. CDR1 and CDR2 from the germline V gene are SQVTM and ANQGSEA. V lost 3 bases, J lost 3 bases, and 2 bases lay in between. The CDR3 loop spans 10 amino acids. In DNA, the CDR3 is TGCAGCGTTGAGTACACTGAAGCTTTCTTT. Protein: CSVEYTEAFF.

There are many counts of this clonotype. This chain joins TRBV2 and TRBJ1-2, with a weak D call TRBD1 (5 bases). The V gene's germline CDR1 is SNHLY and CDR2 FYNNEI. This CDR3 spans 13 amino acids. V shed 8 bases and J shed 7 bases, with 17 bases lying between them. The DNA of the CDR3 is TGTGCCAGCTTCGACCCCCCGGGGGGTGGCTACACCTTC. Protein sequence: CASFDPPGGGYTF.

The table lists this clonotype with many counts. The CDR3 DNA reads as TGCGCCAGTCAATCTACACAGGGGAACTATGGCTACACCTTC. Translation gives CASQSTQGNYGYTF. The V gene is TRBV5-1, the J gene TRBJ1-2; 7 bases are shared with TRBD1. Germline loops: CDR1 SGHRS, CDR2 YFSETQ. This CDR3 spans 14 amino acids. Unmatched junction bases numbered 9, after V lost 8 bases and J lost 2 bases.

At least ten counts were recorded for this clonotype. The chain couples TRBV5-1 to TRBJ1-2; 8 bases line up with TRBD1. CDR1 and CDR2 (germline): SGHRS, YFSETQ. This CDR3 is built from 14 residues. J gave up 3 bases and V 4 bases, and 5 bases lay outside the gene matches. CDR3 nucleotides: TGCGCCAGCAGCAGGGACAGGAAAGACTATGGCTACACCTTC. Protein: CASSRDRKDYGYTF.

This clonotype was detected many times. J is TRBJ1-2 and V is TRBV30; the match to TRBD1 covers 10 bases. Looked up from germline, CDR1 is GTSNPN and CDR2 is SVGIG (reference sequence). Trimming removed 0 bases from V and 6 bases from J; junction bases left unmatched: 7. The CDR3 spans 15 residues. The CDR3 DNA follows: TGTGCCTGGAGTGTATTTGGGACAGGGGTAAATGGCTACACCTTC. Its protein is CAWSVFGTGVNGYTF.

In the case of this clonotype: This could be a read error, since a much larger clone is one nucleotide away. This CDR3 reads CASSLEGVGSHLHF. CDR3 bases: TGTGCCAGCAGTCTCGAAGGCGTAGGTTCACACCTCCACTTT. The chain links TRBV27 to TRBJ1-6; D not certain. From germline, CDR1 is MNHEY and CDR2 SMNVEV (reference sequence). This CDR3 contains 14 residues.

This clonotype was counted at least ten times. This chain joins TRBV7-2 and TRBJ1-2; D not certain. Per germline, CDR1 SGHTA and CDR2 FQGNSA. This CDR3 has 11 residues. The CDR3 reads CATDRVNGYTF. CDR3 coding DNA: TGTGCGACGGACCGGGTAAATGGCTACACCTTC.

This clonotype was recorded many times. The chain employs TRBV12-3 or TRBV12-4 and TRBJ2-7; D possibly corresponds to TRBD1 (5 bases). The V and J ends lost 0 bases and 0 bases respectively, with 15 bases between them. This CDR3 has 17 amino acids. This CDR3 reads CASSLAQWGLSSYEQYF. As DNA, the CDR3 is TGTGCCAGCAGTTTAGCTCAATGGGGCTTAAGCTCCTACGAGCAGTACTTC.

This clonotype showed up many times. The gene calls are TRBV12-3 or TRBV12-4 and TRBJ2-7; D might be TRBD2 (5 bases). With 1 base removed from V and 6 bases from J, the gap between germline ends came to 10 bases. This CDR3 spans 13 amino acids. CDR3 bases: TGTGCCAGCAGTTTAGGGAGGACGGCCGAGCAGTACTTC. It translates to CASSLGRTAEQYF.

This clonotype has just a few counts. V gene TRBV30 combines with J gene TRBJ1-1, with a tentative D call TRBD1 (5 bases). V shed 0 bases and J shed 3 bases, with 11 bases lying between them. CDR3 length: 14 amino acids. In germline, CDR1 is GTSNPN, CDR2 SVGIG (reference sequence). This chain's CDR3 is CAWSVRIRDTEAFF. In nucleotides, the CDR3 is TGTGCCTGGAGTGTAAGAATCAGGGACACTGAAGCTTTCTTT.

This clonotype was seen repeatedly, ten times or more. J is TRBJ2-7 and V is TRBV25-1; D is possibly TRBD1 (5 bases). The CDR3 runs 12 residues. The germline V and J ends were trimmed by 5 bases and 6 bases, with 11 bases remaining between them. Looked up from germline, CDR1 is MGHDK and CDR2 is SYGVNS. CDR3 nucleotide sequence: TGTGCCAGCAGTAAGGGGTTGTCCGAGCAGTACTTC. Translating it yields CASSKGLSEQYF.

This chain connects TRBV30 to TRBJ2-7, with TRBD1 matching 8 bases. In germline, CDR1 is GTSNPN, CDR2 SVGIG (reference sequence). Trimming at V came to 2 bases and at J to 5 bases, leaving 8 bases not matched to a gene. The CDR3 length is 14 residues. The chain's CDR3 is CAWSPTGGGDEQYF. CDR3 nucleotides: TGTGCCTGGAGTCCCACAGGGGGAGGCGACGAGCAGTACTTC.

At least ten counts were recorded for this clonotype. V and J are TRBV30 and TRBJ2-2; no firm D call. With 2 bases removed from V and 3 bases from J, the gap between germline ends came to 4 bases. CDR3 length equals 12 residues. Germline V gives CDR1 GTSNPN, CDR2 SVGIG (reference sequence). This CDR3 is CAWSRDTGELFF. The CDR3 DNA follows: TGTGCCTGGAGTAGGGACACCGGGGAGCTGTTTTTT.

This clonotype was seen ten or more times. The rearrangement uses TRBV7-2 and TRBJ2-5; possibly TRBD2 for D (6 bases). CDR1 SGHTA and CDR2 FQGNSA come from the germline V gene. The CDR3 runs 14 residues. V shed 3 bases and J shed 5 bases, with 13 bases lying between them. CDR3 sequence (DNA): TGTGCCAGCAGCTTGCGGGGCCAAGGGGAGACCCAGTACTTC. The encoded protein is CASSLRGQGETQYF.

This clonotype was recorded many times. The chain employs TRBV20-1 and TRBJ1-5; D is undetermined. This CDR3 region has 15 residues. Trimming shortened V by 2 bases and J by 7 bases, and 18 bases separated the two germline ends. Germline V gives CDR1 DFQATT, CDR2 SNEGSKA (reference sequence). The CDR3 DNA sequence: TGCAGTGCTAGAACTTCCCCAACGGTCGGGCAGCCCCAGCATTTT. Translating it yields CSARTSPTVGQPQHF.

This clonotype was seen ten or more times. The rearrangement uses TRBV28 and TRBJ2-7; no firm D call. CDR1 is MDHEN, CDR2 SYDVKM, per germline. The CDR3 is 14 residues long. V lost 3 bases to trimming and J lost 3 bases, with 12 bases between them. The CDR3 sequence is CASSFGRNFYEQYF. The CDR3, as DNA: TGTGCCAGCAGTTTTGGACGGAATTTCTACGAGCAGTACTTC.

This clonotype was found many times. The chain couples TRBV11-2 to TRBJ2-7, with TRBD1 as a possible D gene (6 bases). V was clipped by 4 bases and J by 4 bases, with 23 bases between them. Germline V gene data show CDR1 as SGHAT and CDR2 as FQNNGV. CDR3 length: 17 amino acids. The CDR3 here is CASSSVGQGKKTYEQYF. As DNA, the CDR3 is TGTGCCAGCAGCTCCGTCGGTCAGGGGAAAAAGACTTACGAGCAGTACTTC. The full variable domain, its missing parts supplied by reference TRBV11-2 and TRBJ2-7, is EAGVAQSPRYKIIEKRQSVAFWCNPISGHATLYWYQQILGQGPKLLIQFQNNGVVDDSQLPKDRFSAERLKGVDSTLKIQPAKLEDSAVYLCASSSVGQGKKTYEQYFGPGTRLTVT.

The chain joins TRBV4-3 to TRBJ2-7; tentatively, D is TRBD2 (6 bases). Between the trimmed V and J ends, which lost 0 bases and 3 bases, there was a span of 12 bases. Looked up from germline, CDR1 is LGHNA and CDR2 is YSLEER. This CDR3 comprises 15 residues. The CDR3 spells CASSQDRGMIYEQYF. CDR3 coding DNA: TGCGCCAGCAGCCAAGATCGCGGGATGATCTACGAGCAGTACTTC.

This clonotype has ten or more counts. This chain uses TRBV20-1 with TRBJ1-5, with TRBD1 matching over 10 bases. In germline, CDR1 is DFQATT, CDR2 SNEGSKA (reference sequence). The V segment lost 3 bases and the J segment 2 bases; nucleotides outside the gene matches: 13. There are 18 residues in the CDR3. CDR3 loop: CSARPTGGYEYGNQPQHF. For the CDR3, the DNA is TGCAGTGCTAGGCCGACAGGGGGCTATGAATATGGCAATCAGCCCCAGCATTTT.

This clonotype was counted at least ten times. The V call is TRBV30, the J call TRBJ1-2, with 8 bases matching TRBD1. The V gene's germline CDR1 is GTSNPN and CDR2 SVGIG (reference sequence). J was trimmed by 8 bases and V by 3 bases; bases with no gene match: 11. The CDR3 is 14 residues long. CDR3 nucleotides: TGTGCCTGGAGGGAAACCGGGACAGGTGGGGGCTACACCTTC. Translated, it gives CAWRETGTGGGYTF.

This clonotype was detected ten times or more. The chain has TRBV6-1 and TRBJ1-3, with no clear D. CDR1 and CDR2 (germline): MNHNS, SASEGT. V was clipped by 8 bases and J by 0 bases, with 14 bases between them. This CDR3 is built from 15 residues. The CDR3 is CASRRSESSGNTIYF. In nucleotides, the CDR3 is TGTGCCAGCCGTCGAAGTGAGAGCTCTGGAAACACCATATATTTT.

Ten or more counts support this clonotype. J is TRBJ2-5 and V is TRBV7-2; D unclear. The CDR3 length is 14 residues. From germline, CDR1 is SGHTA and CDR2 FQGNSA. Trimming cost V 5 bases and J 2 bases, with 12 bases left between them. The CDR3 sequence: CASSRLFSQETQYF. CDR3 DNA sequence: TGTGCCAGCAGCCGGTTGTTCTCACAAGAGACCCAGTACTTC.